This TCR beta chain is from a study of shared clonotypes between healthy human individuals. Findings of the study overall: A limitation of the genetic and exposure-history diversity represented arose from few donors.

The unsorted PBMC sample used ten immunoSEQ deep assay plates. TCRdb's table, derived via immunoSEQ multiplex PCR, lists solely in-frame clones and lacks some. The sample includes about 470,000 clones, 70% to 80% of them seen just once. With 1 base removed from V and 2 bases from J, the gap between germline ends came to 9 bases. This CDR3 spans 14 amino acids. Germline V lookup: CDR1 SGHRS, CDR2 YFSETQ. This clone was counted many times. The antigen remains unidentified. This CDR3 is also generated by other DNA sequences in the sample. V usage is TRBV5-1 and J usage is TRBJ1-1; unclear D gene. Sequencing used PBMCs. This TCR was recovered from a woman in her 40s in good health. Some clones in this sample may be carry-over from other donors' samples. Here the CDR3 reads CASSLRADNTEAFF. CDR3 nucleotide sequence: TGCGCCAGCAGCTTGAGGGCCGACAACACTGAAGCTTTCTTT.